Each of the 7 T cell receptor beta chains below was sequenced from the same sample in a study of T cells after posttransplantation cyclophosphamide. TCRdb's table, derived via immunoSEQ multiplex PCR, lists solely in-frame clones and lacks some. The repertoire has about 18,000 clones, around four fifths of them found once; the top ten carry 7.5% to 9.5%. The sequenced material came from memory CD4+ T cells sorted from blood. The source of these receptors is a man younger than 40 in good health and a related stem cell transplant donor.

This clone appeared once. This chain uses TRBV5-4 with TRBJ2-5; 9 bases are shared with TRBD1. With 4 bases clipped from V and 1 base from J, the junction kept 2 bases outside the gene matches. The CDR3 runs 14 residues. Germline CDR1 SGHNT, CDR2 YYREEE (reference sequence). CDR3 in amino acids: CASSLQGAQETQYF. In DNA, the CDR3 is TGTGCCAGCAGCCTACAGGGGGCCCAAGAGACCCAGTACTTC.

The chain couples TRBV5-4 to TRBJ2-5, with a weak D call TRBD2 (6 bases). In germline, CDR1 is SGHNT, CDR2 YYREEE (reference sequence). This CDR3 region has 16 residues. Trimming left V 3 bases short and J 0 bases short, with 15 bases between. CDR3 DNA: TGTGCCAGCAGCTCCACGGGCGGGGCGAACCAAGAGACCCAGTACTTC. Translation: CASSSTGGANQETQYF.

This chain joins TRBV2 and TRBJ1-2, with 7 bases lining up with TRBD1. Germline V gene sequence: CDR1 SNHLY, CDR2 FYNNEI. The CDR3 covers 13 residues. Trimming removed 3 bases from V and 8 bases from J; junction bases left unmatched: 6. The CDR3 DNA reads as TGTGCCAGCAGTGAGGGGACAGCTCAAGGCTACACCTTC. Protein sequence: CASSEGTAQGYTF.

CDR3 region: CASSAPTGENSPLHF. The CDR3 nucleotides are TGTGCCAGCAGTGCGCCGACAGGGGAGAATTCACCCCTCCACTTT. The V and J genes are TRBV25-1 and TRBJ1-6, with TRBD1 identical over 8 bases. Germline lookup yields CDR1 MGHDK and CDR2 SYGVNS. The CDR3 runs to 15 residues. V shed 4 bases and J 7 bases; nucleotides not matched to a gene: 6.

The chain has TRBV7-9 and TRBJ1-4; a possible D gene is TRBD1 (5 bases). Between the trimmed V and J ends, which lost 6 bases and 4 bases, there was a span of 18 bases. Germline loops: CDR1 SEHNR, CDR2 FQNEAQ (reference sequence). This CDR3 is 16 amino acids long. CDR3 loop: CASRPPWGGNNEKLFF. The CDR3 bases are TGTGCCAGCAGACCTCCTTGGGGCGGTAATAATGAAAAACTGTTTTTT.

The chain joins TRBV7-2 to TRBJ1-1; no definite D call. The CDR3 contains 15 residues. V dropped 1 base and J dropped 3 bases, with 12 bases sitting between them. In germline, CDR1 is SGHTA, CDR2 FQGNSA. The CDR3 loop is CASSLVLRKDTEAFF. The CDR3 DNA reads TGTGCCAGCAGCTTAGTATTGAGGAAGGACACTGAAGCTTTCTTT.

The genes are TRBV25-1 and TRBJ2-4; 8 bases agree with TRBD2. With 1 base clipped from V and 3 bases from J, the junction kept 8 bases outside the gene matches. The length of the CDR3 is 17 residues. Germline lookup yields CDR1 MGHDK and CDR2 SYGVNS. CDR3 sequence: CASSESGRGVDKNIQYF. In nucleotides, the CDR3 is TGTGCCAGCAGTGAATCGGGGCGGGGGGTCGACAAAAACATTCAGTACTTC.